This entry lists 12 T cell receptor beta chains sequenced from one sample in a study of neurological immune-mediated disorders. Time point specified: longitudinal time-point 1 (baseline). TCRdb reprocessed the 5' RACE reads with MiXCR, giving one entry per CDR3 protein. In the table there are some 49,000 distinct CDR3 sequences, 9% to 10% of which are singletons. The sequenced sample was PBMCs. These receptors were obtained from a woman in her forties in good health.

This clonotype was observed a single time. A much larger clone differs by one base, so this may be a read error. This chain links TRBV12-3 or TRBV12-4 with TRBJ2-7, with TRBD1 identical over 8 bases. The CDR3 totals 15 residues. The CDR3 loop is CASSPDRGPSYKQYF. The CDR3, as DNA: TGTGCCAGCAGTCCCGACAGGGGCCCCTCCTACAAGCAGTACTTC.

In its sample, this clonotype was seen many times. As DNA, the CDR3 is TGCGCCAGCACGCTCAGGGAACAAGAGACCCAGTACTTC. Translated: CASTLREQETQYF. The V call is TRBV5-1, the J call TRBJ2-5; possible D gene TRBD1, 5 bases. CDR3 size: 13 residues. In germline, CDR1 is SGHRS, CDR2 YFSETQ. The V end was cut by 6 bases, the J end by 2 bases, with 11 bases between.

This clonotype was seen many times. This chain joins TRBV4-3 and TRBJ2-5; TRBD1 is a possible D gene (5 bases). The CDR3 is 16 residues long. V was cut by 3 bases and J by 2 bases, with 16 bases left in between. From germline, CDR1 is LGHNA and CDR2 YSLEER. This chain's CDR3 is CASSQAAGPAQETQYF. CDR3 nucleotide sequence: TGCGCCAGCAGCCAGGCGGCAGGGCCCGCTCAAGAGACCCAGTACTTC.

This clonotype came up many times. The chain joins TRBV6-1 to TRBJ2-7, with TRBD1 matching 7 bases. V dropped 6 bases and J dropped 3; count of bases not matched to a gene: 8. The CDR3 length is 14 residues. Germline CDR1 and CDR2: MNHNS and SASEGT. CDR3 residues: CASSEYRGVYEQYF. The CDR3, as DNA: TGTGCCAGCAGCGAATACAGGGGAGTCTACGAGCAGTACTTC.

The sample holds many counts of this clonotype. This chain joins TRBV5-1 and TRBJ2-2, with 9 bases aligning to TRBD1. This CDR3 region has 15 residues. V gave up 3 bases and J gave up 0 bases; unmatched junction bases: 0. CDR1 and CDR2 (germline): SGHRS, YFSETQ. DNA for the CDR3: TGCGCCAGCAGCTGGGACAGGGCGAACACCGGGGAGCTGTTTTTT. Encoded protein: CASSWDRANTGELFF. Looking up the rest from reference TRBV5-1 and TRBJ2-2 gives the full variable domain: KAGVTQTPRYLIKTRGQQVTLSCSPISGHRSVSWYQQTPGQGLQFLFEYFSETQRNKGNFPGRFSGRQFSNSRSEMNVSTLELGDSALYLCASSWDRANTGELFFGEGSRLTVL.

This clonotype was seen at least ten times. The V and J genes are TRBV5-1 and TRBJ2-5; 12 bases are shared with TRBD2. Germline V gives CDR1 SGHRS, CDR2 YFSETQ. V was clipped by 0 bases and J by 6 bases; unmatched bases: 6. The CDR3 loop spans 16 amino acids. The CDR3 nucleotides read TGCGCCAGCAGCTTGGCCCCTAGCGGGGGGGCAAAGACCCAGTACTTC. Translation: CASSLAPSGGAKTQYF.

This clonotype occurred many times. The chain is built from TRBV20-1 and TRBJ2-1; the D is unclear. CDR1 and CDR2 from the germline V gene are DFQATT and SNEGSKA (reference sequence). V lost 8 bases to trimming and J lost 8 bases, with 16 bases between them. This CDR3 has 12 residues. The CDR3 nucleotides are TGCAGTCCAAGCCGAGTGGTGGATGAGCAGTTCTTC. Protein: CSPSRVVDEQFF.

The sample holds many counts of this clonotype. V and J are TRBV12-3 or TRBV12-4 and TRBJ2-1, with TRBD2 matching over 8 bases. This CDR3 is built from 14 residues. V was clipped by 3 bases and J by 7 bases; unmatched bases: 5. The CDR3, as DNA: TGTGCCAGCAGTTTTCTCGGCGGGAGGAATGAGCAGTTCTTC. Translation: CASSFLGGRNEQFF.

This clonotype was seen repeatedly, ten times or more. The chain combines TRBV12-3 or TRBV12-4 with TRBJ1-2, with TRBD1 matching over 9 bases. Germline trimming cut 6 bases from V and 8 bases from J; bases unmatched to any gene: 7. The CDR3 has 13 residues. The chain's CDR3 is CASSRDRAGGYTF. CDR3 DNA: TGTGCCAGCAGCCGGGACAGGGCAGGGGGCTACACCTTC.

This clonotype was counted many times. J is TRBJ1-1 and V is TRBV20-1; D is unresolved. V lost 1 base and J 2 bases, leaving 11 bases between the germline ends. The CDR3 is 14 residues long. Per germline, CDR1 DFQATT and CDR2 SNEGSKA (reference sequence). The CDR3 reads CSARAEAANTEAFF. CDR3 sequence (DNA): TGCAGTGCTAGAGCTGAAGCTGCTAACACTGAAGCTTTCTTT.

This clonotype was counted ten times or more. J is TRBJ1-5 and V is TRBV24-1, with 10 bases lining up with TRBD1. With V trimmed by 4 bases and J by 3 bases, 5 bases remained unmatched. Germline V gives CDR1 KGHDR, CDR2 SFDVKD. This CDR3 is built from 16 residues. For the CDR3, the DNA is TGTGCCACCAGTGACCCTGGGACAGGGGACAATCAGCCCCAGCATTTT. Its translation: CATSDPGTGDNQPQHF.

The gene calls are TRBV7-2 and TRBJ1-5; the D gene is possibly TRBD1 (6 bases). In germline, CDR1 is SGHTA, CDR2 FQGNSA. The CDR3 length is 15 residues. V was pared by 5 bases and J by 5 bases, with 16 bases between. The CDR3 reads CASSPGDWTYQPQHF. In DNA form, the CDR3 reads TGTGCCAGCAGCCCAGGGGACTGGACTTATCAGCCCCAGCATTTT.